This T cell receptor beta chain was captured by sequencing in a study of blood T cell repertoires in COVID-19. Overall study context: From T cells, B-cell-depleted T cells, or PBMCs came the material, which was cDNA or gDNA.

In the original processing: Amplification of reference gene primers was used by the study to estimate nucleated cell counts. TCRdb keeps only in-frame clones here, not all; method: immunoSEQ multiplex PCR. D and trimming were read from the DNA, whereas the V and J calls and clone size are those reported in that table. The sample shows 250,000 to 400,000 clones, about 91% of them seen only once. Sequencing used peripheral blood. The clonotype comes from a woman younger than 45 with COVID-19, enrolled during active disease.

CDR3 nucleotides: TGTGCCAGCAGCCCGGAGGGGCAGCTTAACTATGGCTACACCTTC. Its translation: CASSPEGQLNYGYTF. The chain employs TRBV7-3 and TRBJ1-2, with TRBD1 as a possible D gene (5 bases). The V end lost 5 bases, the J end lost 1 base, and 14 bases lay between the germline ends. The CDR3 is made up of 15 amino acids. The germline V gene has CDR1 SGHTA and CDR2 FQGTGA.